Below, 18 T cell receptor beta chains from the same sample are listed, as sequenced in a study of blood T cells in healthy people across ages. PCR was performed a second time for about 7 to 11 cycles using a sample-barcoded 5' primer and a J-beta primer mix. One entry per CDR3 protein results from TCRdb running MiXCR on the 5' RACE reads. The data show around 1,800,000 distinct CDR3 sequences, 35% to 50% seen once. Source material: blood. The source is a human donor in good health.

The genes are TRBV7-2 and TRBJ2-1; a possible D gene is TRBD1 (5 bases). V gave up 2 bases and J gave up 3 bases, with 14 bases separating them. The CDR3 consists of 16 residues. Germline V CDR1 and CDR2: SGHTA, FQGNSA. The CDR3, as DNA: TGTGCCAGCAGCTTACAGGGAACGTCGGTCTACAATGAGCAGTTCTTC. Translating it yields CASSLQGTSVYNEQFF.

The gene calls are TRBV3-1 and TRBJ2-7, with 8 bases fitting TRBD2. CDR1 and CDR2 (germline): LGHDT, YNNKEL (reference sequence). Trimming cost V 3 bases and J 2 bases; bases outside gene matches: 6. The CDR3 spans 15 residues. The CDR3 coding sequence is TGTGCCAGCAGCCAGGCGCACGGGGGGGCCTACGAGCAGTACTTC. Residues: CASSQAHGGAYEQYF.

The chain couples TRBV13 to TRBJ2-1; TRBD2 agrees at 8 bases. The CDR3 is made up of 13 amino acids. Trimming removed 7 bases from V and 8 bases from J; junction bases left unmatched: 7. Looked up from germline, CDR1 is PRHDT and CDR2 is FYEKMQ (reference sequence). The CDR3 region is CASNEPAGDEQFF. In DNA form, the CDR3 reads TGTGCCAGCAACGAACCAGCGGGGGATGAGCAGTTCTTC.

The rearrangement joins TRBV11-1 to TRBJ2-5; D call uncertain. The CDR3 totals 15 residues. Trimming took 2 bases from V and 0 from J, leaving 10 bases between them. Germline CDR1 reads SGHAT; CDR2 reads FQDESV (reference sequence). CDR3 loop: CASSLLRSYQETQYF. In DNA form, the CDR3 reads TGTGCCAGCAGCTTACTGCGCAGCTACCAAGAGACCCAGTACTTC.

This clonotype was seen only a few times. The chain joins TRBV7-6 to TRBJ2-3; TRBD2 matches at 12 bases. CDR1 is SGHVS and CDR2 is FNYEAQ in the germline V gene. V shed 3 bases and J 3 bases; nucleotides not matched to a gene: 7. The CDR3 consists of 17 residues. CDR3 bases: TGTGCCAGCAGCTTTCGGACTAGCGGGATCTTAACAGATACGCAGTATTTT. This translates into CASSFRTSGILTDTQYF.

The chain couples TRBV19 to TRBJ1-2; tentative D call: TRBD1 (5 bases). The germline V and J ends were trimmed by 5 bases and 5 bases, with 18 bases remaining between them. The CDR3 length is 15 residues. Per germline, CDR1 LNHDA and CDR2 SQIVND (reference sequence). The CDR3 protein is CASSSDGGGAYGYTF. The CDR3 coding sequence is TGTGCCAGTAGTTCCGACGGGGGGGGTGCTTATGGCTACACCTTC.

As to this clonotype: One end of the junction does not line up with germline, which may come from a read error. The rearrangement uses TRBV7-2 and TRBJ2-6; a weak D match, TRBD1 (6 bases). CDR1 and CDR2 (germline): SGHTA, FQGNSA. The CDR3 has 16 residues. CDR3 sequence: CASSTLRGSGADVLTF. CDR3 DNA: TGTGCCAGCAGCACCCTTAGAGGGTCAGGGGCCGACGTCCTGACTTTC.

The V gene is TRBV9, the J gene TRBJ2-5; 8 bases map to TRBD1. The CDR3 covers 13 residues. Germline CDR1 and CDR2: SGDLS and YYNGEE. V trimming: 3 bases; J trimming: 4 bases; junction bases outside the gene matches: 2. The CDR3 nucleotides are TGTGCCAGCAGCGGGGGACAGGTAGAGACCCAGTACTTC. This translates into CASSGGQVETQYF.

Written as DNA, the CDR3 is TGTGCCAGCAGCGTTGACCCCCGTGGGGAGACCCAGTACTTC. This gives the protein CASSVDPRGETQYF. V is TRBV9 and J is TRBJ2-7; D ambiguous. The J call is doubtful: the DNA matches TRBJ2-5 better. The CDR3 runs to 14 residues. Germline assignment: CDR1 SGDLS and CDR2 YYNGEE.

This clonotype appeared a few times. This chain links TRBV7-3 with TRBJ2-3, with TRBD1 identical over 7 bases. CDR3 length equals 15 residues. Germline CDR1 and CDR2: SGHTA and FQGTGA. V lost 5 bases, J lost 4 bases, and 9 bases stayed unmatched. This CDR3 reads CASSIGTAYADTQYF. Here the CDR3 DNA reads TGTGCCAGCAGCATAGGGACAGCGTACGCAGATACGCAGTATTTT.

The CDR3 loop is CASSYSSVGNSPLHF. CDR3 nucleotides: TGTGCCAGCAGTTACTCTTCGGTGGGAAATTCACCCCTCCACTTT. The V call is TRBV6-5, the J call TRBJ1-6, with no clear D. The CDR3 consists of 15 residues. Germline assignment: CDR1 MNHEY and CDR2 SVGAGI. V was shortened by 0 bases and J by 7 bases, with 10 bases between the two germline ends.

CDR3 sequence (DNA): TGCGCCAGCAGCCAACAGCGGGGGGGCATGGCAAACATTCAGTACTTC. The encoded protein is CASSQQRGGMANIQYF. The gene calls are TRBV4-3 and TRBJ2-7; 10 bases are a match to TRBD2. The J call may not be correct, given that the DNA end is closer to TRBJ2-4. The CDR3 has 16 amino acids. Germline V gene data show CDR1 as LGHNA and CDR2 as YSLEER.

The chain couples TRBV6-6 to TRBJ2-7, with TRBD2 identical over 8 bases. Germline CDR1 is MNHNY and CDR2 is SVGAGI (reference sequence). CDR3 size: 16 residues. Losses at the gene ends were 5 bases for V and 4 bases for J; bases not matched to a gene: 13. CDR3 protein: CASSTYGAGVSYEQYF. CDR3 coding DNA: TGTGCCAGCAGTACGTACGGAGCGGGGGTGTCGTACGAGCAGTACTTC.

This clonotype was found a few times. The chain recombines TRBV6-6 with TRBJ2-5; D unclear. The last part of the DNA fits TRBJ2-7 better; the J call may be wrong. The V gene's germline CDR1 is MNHNY and CDR2 SVGAGI (reference sequence). The CDR3 has 15 amino acids. Written as DNA, the CDR3 is TGTGCCAGCAGTTACATTGGAGATTTGCGCTACGAGCAGTACTTC. Protein: CASSYIGDLRYEQYF.

The chain uses TRBV10-3 and TRBJ2-3, with a possible D match to TRBD1 (6 bases). This CDR3 contains 15 residues. V lost 4 bases, J lost 5 bases, and 16 bases lay in between. Germline-derived CDR1 and CDR2 are ENHRY and SYGVKD. The CDR3 sequence is CAISGRQGRVDTQYF. The CDR3 DNA sequence: TGTGCCATCAGTGGACGGCAGGGGCGAGTAGATACGCAGTATTTT.

This clonotype has a handful of counts. This chain connects TRBV9 to TRBJ2-3; perhaps TRBD2 as D (5 bases). Germline loops: CDR1 SGDLS, CDR2 YYNGEE. The CDR3 runs to 15 residues. Trimming removed 0 bases from V and 2 bases from J, with 10 bases in between. DNA for the CDR3: TGTGCCAGCAGCGTAGCGGGGTCCTTCACAGATACGCAGTATTTT. Amino acid sequence: CASSVAGSFTDTQYF.

The table lists this clonotype with a few counts. V usage is TRBV6-4 and J usage is TRBJ2-1, with no clear D. The ends were cut back, 2 bases at V and 4 bases at J, with 6 bases in the middle. This CDR3 comprises 13 residues. Germline V CDR1 and CDR2: MRHNA, SNTAGT. The CDR3 region is CASSDEVYNEQFF. Written as DNA, the CDR3 is TGTGCCAGCAGTGACGAGGTTTACAATGAGCAGTTCTTC.

J is TRBJ1-2 and V is TRBV7-2; the D gene is possibly TRBD1 (6 bases). The CDR3 covers 16 residues. Trimming pared 1 base from V and 5 bases from J, leaving 17 bases between. Germline CDR1 SGHTA, CDR2 FQGNSA. DNA for the CDR3: TGTGCCAGCAGCTTAGGGTTTAACAGGGTAGATTATGGCTACACCTTC. Residues: CASSLGFNRVDYGYTF.